This TCR beta chain was obtained from a study of blood T cell repertoires in COVID-19. Study information: Sources were T cells, B-cell-depleted T cells, or PBMCs; the material itself was cDNA or gDNA.

The germline CDR1 and CDR2 sequences are SGHNT and YYREEE (reference sequence). The CDR3 is 17 residues long. The trim removed 4 bases at V and 8 bases at J, leaving 16 bases unmatched. Cohorts were assigned according to the clinical history that participants reported. In the authors' methods: Estimation of nucleated cell counts was performed using reference gene primer amplification. Generated by immunoSEQ multiplex PCR, the TCRdb table keeps only in-frame clones and is missing some. V, J and clone size reflect that table, while D and trimming were determined from the DNA. The sample shows a few hundred thousand clones, approximately 79% of them seen only once.

The clonotype originates from a man aged 25 to 40 with acute COVID-19. Sequencing was performed on PBMCs or T cells enriched from blood (not recorded which). J is TRBJ2-1 and V is TRBV5-4; 9 nucleotides match TRBD2. CDR3 in DNA: TGTGCCAGCAGCCCCCAATCGCGGGGGGGCCGCCTGGATGAGCAGTTCTTC. Residues: CASSPQSRGGRLDEQFF.